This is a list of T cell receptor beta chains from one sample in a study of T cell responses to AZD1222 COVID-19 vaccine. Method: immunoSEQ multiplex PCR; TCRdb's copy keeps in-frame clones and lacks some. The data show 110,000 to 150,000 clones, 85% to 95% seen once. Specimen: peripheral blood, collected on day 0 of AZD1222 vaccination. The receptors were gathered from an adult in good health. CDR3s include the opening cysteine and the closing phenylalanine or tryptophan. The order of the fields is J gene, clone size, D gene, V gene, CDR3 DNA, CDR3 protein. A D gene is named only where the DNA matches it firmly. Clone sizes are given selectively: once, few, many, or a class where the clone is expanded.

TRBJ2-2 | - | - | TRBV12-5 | TGTGCTAGTGGTCGAGAGACAGACTATTCGAACACCGGGGAGCTGTTTTTT | CASGRETDYSNTGELFF
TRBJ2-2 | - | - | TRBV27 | TGTGCCAGCAGTTTAATAGCGAACACCGGGGAGCTGTTTTTT | CASSLIANTGELFF
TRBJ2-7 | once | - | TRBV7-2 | TGTGCCAGCAGCGAAAGGGGCCGGGACGGGCAGTACTTC | CASSERGRDGQYF
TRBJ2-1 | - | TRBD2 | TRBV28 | TGTGCCAGCAGCATTAGCGGGAGGCTCAGCTCCTACAATGAGCAGTTCTTC | CASSISGRLSSYNEQFF
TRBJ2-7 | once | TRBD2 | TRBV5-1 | TGCGCCAGCAGCTTGACGGGGGTGGATAGCGGGTACGAGCAGTACTTC | CASSLTGVDSGYEQYF
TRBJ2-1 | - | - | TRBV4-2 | TGTGCCAGCAGCCCCCGCTTGAGACTAGGAGACAATGAGCAGTTCTTC | CASSPRLRLGDNEQFF
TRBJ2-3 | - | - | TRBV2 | TGTGCCAGCAGGGATTACAGGGAGCGCACAGATACGCAGTATTTT | CASRDYRERTDTQYF
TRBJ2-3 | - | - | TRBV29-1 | TGCAGCGTTGAACAAAGGGGGAGCACAGATACGCAGTATTTT | CSVEQRGSTDTQYF
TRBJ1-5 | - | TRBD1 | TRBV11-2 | TGTGCCAGCAGCTTGGACAGGTTAAGGCCCCAGCATTTT | CASSLDRLRPQHF
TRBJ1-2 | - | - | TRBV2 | TGTGCCAGCAGTGACGGGCCTGACTATGGCTACACCTTC | CASSDGPDYGYTF
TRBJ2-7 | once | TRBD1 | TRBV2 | TGTGCCAGCAACCCGGGACAGGGGGGCTACGAGCAGTACTTC | CASNPGQGGYEQYF
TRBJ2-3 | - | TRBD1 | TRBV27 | TGTGCCAGCAGGCGACAGGGGGGAGATACGCAGTATTTT | CASRRQGGDTQYF
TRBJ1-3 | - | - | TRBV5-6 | TGTGCCAGCAGCTTCCAGGGAATTAGAAACACCATATATTTT | CASSFQGIRNTIYF
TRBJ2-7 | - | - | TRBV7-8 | TGTGCCAGCAGCTTAGGGGGAGGAGCCTACGAGCAGTACTTC | CASSLGGGAYEQYF
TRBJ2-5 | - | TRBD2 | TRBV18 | TGTGCCAGCTCACCTGGAAGGACTAGCGTAAACCAAGAGACCCAGTACTTC | CASSPGRTSVNQETQYF
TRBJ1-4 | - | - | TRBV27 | TGTGCCAGCAGTTTATCCTCGCCTGGGGAAAAACTGTTTTTT | CASSLSSPGEKLFF
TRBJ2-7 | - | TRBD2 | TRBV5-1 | TGCGCCAGCAGGCAACATAGGACTAGCGGGAGTTACGAGCAGTACTTC | CASRQHRTSGSYEQYF
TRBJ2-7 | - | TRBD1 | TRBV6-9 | TGTGCCAGCATCCCAGGGGGATGGGGGTACGAGCAGTACTTC | CASIPGGWGYEQYF
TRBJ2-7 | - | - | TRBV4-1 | TGCGCCAGCAGCCAAGACAGCACCGGCAGGGTCCTCTACGAGCAGTACTTC | CASSQDSTGRVLYEQYF
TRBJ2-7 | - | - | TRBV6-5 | TGTGCCAGCAGTCGGCCGAGGGTCGAGCAGTACTTC | CASSRPRVEQYF
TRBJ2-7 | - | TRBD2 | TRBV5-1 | TGCGCCAGCAGCTTGGCCGGGACTAGCGGGTTCTACGAGCAGTACTTC | CASSLAGTSGFYEQYF
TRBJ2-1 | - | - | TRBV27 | TGTGCCAGCAGCCCTGCCGACAGCCCCCTAGGAACATACAATGAGCAGTTCTTC | CASSPADSPLGTYNEQFF
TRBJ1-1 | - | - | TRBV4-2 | TGTGCCAGCAGCCAAGGCATGGGAGTCGGGGCTGAAGCTTTCTTT | CASSQGMGVGAEAFF